This T cell receptor beta chain came from a study of blood T cells in healthy people across ages. Overall study findings and caveats: Calculation of diversity from one million T cells yielded estimates considered to be underestimates. Long-lived donors carried more naive CD4+ cells and greater diversity than aged donors.

As concerns this clonotype: Its target is unknown.

The donors, aged about 6 to 95, were healthy Caucasians from Russia. Per-sample PBMC isolation yielded at least 6.5 million cells. CDR1 and CDR2 from the germline V gene are LGHNA and YNFKEQ. The V gene lost 0 bases and the J gene lost 5 bases, with 16 bases spanning the gap. The CDR3 contains 16 residues. With a J-beta primer mix and a sample-barcoded 5' primer, a second PCR ran about 7 to 11 cycles. Each CDR3 protein is one row after TCRdb ran MiXCR on the 5' RACE reads. Among about 940,000 distinct CDR3 sequences, 48% were seen once, and the ten largest hold around 15%. Sequencing used blood. The chain is built from TRBV4-2 and TRBJ2-5, with D unclear. This clonotype was sampled from a man between 25 and 39 years old in good health. This CDR3 is CASSQDGRPAEETQYF. The CDR3 DNA sequence: TGTGCCAGCAGCCAAGATGGGCGTCCAGCTGAGGAGACCCAGTACTTC.